A selection of T cell receptor beta chains follows, all from one sample in a study of cytomegalovirus exposure and HLA in healthy donors. Method: immunoSEQ multiplex PCR; TCRdb's copy keeps in-frame clones and lacks some. The specimen's table records approximately 30,000 clones. The sample comprised PBMCs. Every receptor here comes from a woman in her 40s in good health and CMV-seropositive. CDR3s include the opening cysteine and the closing phenylalanine or tryptophan. Fields, in order: V gene, J gene, D gene, CDR3 DNA, CDR3 protein. The D gene is left open where the match is weak.

v_call: TRBV19
j_call: TRBJ2-3
d_call: TRBD1
cdr3_nt: TGTGCCAGTAGTGTCGGACAGGGCGCAGATACGCAGTATTTT
cdr3_aa: CASSVGQGADTQYF

v_call: TRBV5-1
j_call: TRBJ2-3
d_call: TRBD2
cdr3_nt: TGCGCCAGCAGCTTGCCCTCTAGCGGGAGAGCCTACACAGATACGCAGTATTTT
cdr3_aa: CASSLPSSGRAYTDTQYF

v_call: TRBV2
j_call: TRBJ2-7
d_call: TRBD1
cdr3_nt: TGTGCCAGCAGGCGGACAGGGTCCTACGAGCAGTACTTC
cdr3_aa: CASRRTGSYEQYF

v_call: TRBV7-8
j_call: TRBJ2-7
d_call: TRBD2
cdr3_nt: TGTGCCAGCAGCATTAGCGGGAGTCACGAGCAGTACTTC
cdr3_aa: CASSISGSHEQYF

v_call: TRBV6-5
j_call: TRBJ1-5
d_call: -
cdr3_nt: TGTGCCAGCAGTTACTCGAGGGGGGGGGTGCAGCCCCAGCATTTT
cdr3_aa: CASSYSRGGVQPQHF

v_call: TRBV4-3
j_call: TRBJ1-1
d_call: TRBD1
cdr3_nt: TGCGCCAGCAGCCAAGATCGGGACAGGGGGTGGGGCACTGAAGCTTTCTTT
cdr3_aa: CASSQDRDRGWGTEAFF

v_call: TRBV10-2
j_call: TRBJ2-5
d_call: -
cdr3_nt: TGCGCCAGCAGTGAGTTAACCCACGGTGTTCAAGAGACCCAGTACTTC
cdr3_aa: CASSELTHGVQETQYF

v_call: TRBV6-6
j_call: TRBJ1-2
d_call: TRBD1
cdr3_nt: TGTGCCAGCAGTCCCGACAGGGACTTCTATGGCTACACCTTC
cdr3_aa: CASSPDRDFYGYTF

v_call: TRBV7-3
j_call: TRBJ2-7
d_call: TRBD1
cdr3_nt: TGTGCCAGCAGCCCCGGACAGGGGAATTTCTACGAGCAGTACTTC
cdr3_aa: CASSPGQGNFYEQYF

v_call: TRBV11-2
j_call: TRBJ2-1
d_call: -
cdr3_nt: TGTGCCAGCAGCTTAGCAGATGAGCAGTTCTTC
cdr3_aa: CASSLADEQFF

v_call: TRBV25-1
j_call: TRBJ1-1
d_call: -
cdr3_nt: TGTGCCAGCAGTGATTTAGGGAGATTTACTGAAGCTTTCTTT
cdr3_aa: CASSDLGRFTEAFF

v_call: TRBV10-3
j_call: TRBJ1-3
d_call: TRBD1
cdr3_nt: TGTGCCATCAGTGAAGGGACAGGGACCAACACCATATATTTT
cdr3_aa: CAISEGTGTNTIYF

v_call: TRBV27
j_call: TRBJ1-1
d_call: -
cdr3_nt: TGTGCCAGCAGTCGGACATTGAACACTGAAGCTTTCTTT
cdr3_aa: CASSRTLNTEAFF

v_call: TRBV30
j_call: TRBJ2-1
d_call: TRBD2
cdr3_nt: TGTGCCTGGGTTAATGGACTAGCGGGGGACAATGAGCAGTTCTTC
cdr3_aa: CAWVNGLAGDNEQFF

v_call: TRBV4-3
j_call: TRBJ2-3
d_call: TRBD2
cdr3_nt: TGCGCCAGCAGCCAAGAGGGGACTAGCGGCACAGATACGCAGTATTTT
cdr3_aa: CASSQEGTSGTDTQYF

v_call: TRBV11-3
j_call: TRBJ2-5
d_call: -
cdr3_nt: TGTGCCAGCAGCCCGTCTCTAGGGAGAGGGGAGACCCAGTACTTC
cdr3_aa: CASSPSLGRGETQYF

v_call: TRBV30
j_call: TRBJ2-1
d_call: TRBD1
cdr3_nt: TGTGCCGGGAGTTCCGGGACAGAAAACGACAATGAGCAGTTCTTC
cdr3_aa: CAGSSGTENDNEQFF

v_call: TRBV4-1
j_call: TRBJ2-7
d_call: -
cdr3_nt: TGCGCCAGCAGCCAAACTCCCCTGCCGACAGCGTGGTACGAGCAGTACTTC
cdr3_aa: CASSQTPLPTAWYEQYF

v_call: TRBV11-2
j_call: TRBJ1-1
d_call: -
cdr3_nt: TGTGCCAGCAGCTCCGGGACACTGAACACTGAAGCTTTCTTT
cdr3_aa: CASSSGTLNTEAFF

v_call: TRBV6-6
j_call: TRBJ2-7
d_call: TRBD2
cdr3_nt: TGTGCCAGCCTCAGGGCTAGCGGGTCAAGCGCCTACGAGCAGTACTTC
cdr3_aa: CASLRASGSSAYEQYF

v_call: TRBV7-2
j_call: TRBJ2-7
d_call: TRBD2
cdr3_nt: TGTGCCAGCAGCCAGATAGCGGGAGGGCCGTACGAGCAGTACTTC
cdr3_aa: CASSQIAGGPYEQYF

v_call: TRBV5-4
j_call: TRBJ1-3
d_call: -
cdr3_nt: TGTGCCAGCAGCTTTCGGGGGGGACCTGGAAACACCATATATTTT
cdr3_aa: CASSFRGGPGNTIYF

v_call: TRBV11-3
j_call: TRBJ2-2
d_call: TRBD2
cdr3_nt: TGTGCCAGCAGTGCCTCACTAGCGGTCACCGGGGAGCTGTTTTTT
cdr3_aa: CASSASLAVTGELFF

v_call: TRBV18
j_call: TRBJ2-7
d_call: -
cdr3_nt: TGTGCCAGCTCACCGGCGGAGGCCGCCTACGAGCAGTACTTC
cdr3_aa: CASSPAEAAYEQYF

v_call: TRBV10-3
j_call: TRBJ2-5
d_call: -
cdr3_nt: TGTGCCATCAGTGACAGCCTCTTTAGCCGTCAAGAGACCCAGTACTTC
cdr3_aa: CAISDSLFSRQETQYF

v_call: TRBV9
j_call: TRBJ2-3
d_call: TRBD2
cdr3_nt: TGTGCCAGCAGCGTAGGGGCCCCTCAGTGGAGCGGGAGGGGAGATACGCAGTATTTT
cdr3_aa: CASSVGAPQWSGRGDTQYF

v_call: TRBV4-3
j_call: TRBJ2-7
d_call: -
cdr3_nt: TGCGCCAGCAGCCAAGATGACGGGGCCTACGAGCAGTACTTC
cdr3_aa: CASSQDDGAYEQYF

v_call: TRBV29-1
j_call: TRBJ2-7
d_call: TRBD2
cdr3_nt: TGCAGCGTTGTTGATAATAGGGGACTAGCGGGTAAGCAGTACTTC
cdr3_aa: CSVVDNRGLAGKQYF

v_call: TRBV4-1
j_call: TRBJ2-1
d_call: TRBD2
cdr3_nt: TGCGCCAGCAGCCAAGAGAGCGGGACTAGCGGCGACAATGAGCAGTTCTTC
cdr3_aa: CASSQESGTSGDNEQFF

v_call: TRBV28
j_call: TRBJ2-7
d_call: TRBD2
cdr3_nt: TGTGCCAGCAGTTTGGCTAGCGGGAGTCCCTACGAGCAGTACTTC
cdr3_aa: CASSLASGSPYEQYF

v_call: TRBV29-1
j_call: TRBJ1-2
d_call: TRBD1
cdr3_nt: TGCAGCGTTGGAGACAGGGGGCCTGGCTACACCTTC
cdr3_aa: CSVGDRGPGYTF

v_call: TRBV7-6
j_call: TRBJ2-1
d_call: TRBD1
cdr3_nt: TGTGCCAGCAGCCCAGGGACAGGGGGGCCGGATGAGCAGTTCTTC
cdr3_aa: CASSPGTGGPDEQFF

v_call: TRBV6-6
j_call: TRBJ1-2
d_call: TRBD1
cdr3_nt: TGTGCCAGCAGCCACAGGGGGAGTGGCTACACCTTC
cdr3_aa: CASSHRGSGYTF

v_call: TRBV6-5
j_call: TRBJ1-4
d_call: TRBD1
cdr3_nt: TGTGCCAGCAGCTCGACAGGGACCTCTGAAAAACTGTTTTTT
cdr3_aa: CASSSTGTSEKLFF

v_call: TRBV9
j_call: TRBJ2-1
d_call: TRBD1
cdr3_nt: TGTGCCAGCAGCGTAGGGACAGGGGGTCTTTGGCAGTTCTTC
cdr3_aa: CASSVGTGGLWQFF

v_call: TRBV6-7
j_call: TRBJ2-6
d_call: -
cdr3_nt: TGTGCCAGCAGTTTCCAGGGAAGCTCTGGGGCCAACGTCCTGACTTTC
cdr3_aa: CASSFQGSSGANVLTF

v_call: TRBV6-5
j_call: TRBJ1-1
d_call: -
cdr3_nt: TGTGCCAGCAGCTGGACGGGACACCTGAACACTGAAGATTTCTTT
cdr3_aa: CASSWTGHLNTEDFF

v_call: TRBV6-4
j_call: TRBJ1-1
d_call: -
cdr3_nt: TGTGCCAGCAGTCAGGAGGCGAACACTGAAGCTTTCTTT
cdr3_aa: CASSQEANTEAFF

v_call: TRBV2
j_call: TRBJ2-1
d_call: -
cdr3_nt: TGTGCCAGCAGTGGTTGGCCTAATGAGCAGTTCTTC
cdr3_aa: CASSGWPNEQFF

v_call: TRBV18
j_call: TRBJ2-5
d_call: TRBD2
cdr3_nt: TGTGCCAGCTCACCACCACCGGGACTAGCGGGAATTGAGACCCAGTACTTC
cdr3_aa: CASSPPPGLAGIETQYF

v_call: TRBV5-1
j_call: TRBJ2-7
d_call: TRBD2
cdr3_nt: TGCGCCAGCAGCTCCCTGGACGGCGGGGGGGAGCAGTACTTC
cdr3_aa: CASSSLDGGGEQYF

v_call: TRBV29-1
j_call: TRBJ2-5
d_call: -
cdr3_nt: TGCAGCGTTGAAGAGTCGGCAGTAGCCCAAGAGACCCAGTACTTC
cdr3_aa: CSVEESAVAQETQYF

v_call: TRBV9
j_call: TRBJ1-5
d_call: TRBD1
cdr3_nt: TGTGCCAGCAGCCCAACAGGGGGCTACGATCAGCCCCAGCATTTT
cdr3_aa: CASSPTGGYDQPQHF

v_call: TRBV7-9
j_call: TRBJ2-7
d_call: -
cdr3_nt: TGTGCCAGCGGGACTGATGCCCGCTACGAGCAGTACTTC
cdr3_aa: CASGTDARYEQYF

v_call: TRBV6-5
j_call: TRBJ2-7
d_call: -
cdr3_nt: TGTGCCAGCAGTTACTCGTCGAGAGGCTCCTACGAGCAGTACTTC
cdr3_aa: CASSYSSRGSYEQYF